Listed here are 23 T cell receptor beta chains from one sample, sequenced in a study of cytomegalovirus exposure and HLA in healthy donors. The study ran its PCR with 60 Vbeta and 13 Jbeta primers. Sequenced by immunoSEQ multiplex PCR; TCRdb stores in-frame clones only, minus some. The profile shows 100,000 or so clones, 60% to 85% of them singletons. The sample was PBMCs. These receptors all come from a young man in good health and CMV-seropositive.

The V gene is TRBV25-1, the J gene TRBJ1-1; TRBD1 aligns across 7 bases. CDR3 length: 14 amino acids. With V trimmed by 6 bases and J by 0 bases, 4 bases remained unmatched. The germline gives CDR1 MGHDK, CDR2 SYGVNS. CDR3 bases: TGTGCCAGCAGCCCAACAGGGGTGAACACTGAAGCTTTCTTT. This translates into CASSPTGVNTEAFF. Combining the CDR3 with reference TRBV25-1 and TRBJ1-1 gives the whole variable domain EADIYQTPRYLVIGTGKKITLECSQTMGHDKMYWYQQDPGMELHLIHYSYGVNSTEKGDLSSESTVSRIRTEHFPLTLESARPSHTSQYLCASSPTGVNTEAFFGQGTRLTVV.

The V and J genes are TRBV2 and TRBJ2-6; D is perhaps TRBD1 (5 bases). In germline, CDR1 is SNHLY, CDR2 FYNNEI. V dropped 6 bases and J dropped 4 bases, with 10 bases sitting between them. The CDR3 spans 14 residues. CDR3 sequence reads: CASRGVYGANVLTF. The DNA of the CDR3 is TGTGCCAGCAGAGGGGTGTACGGGGCCAACGTCCTGACTTTC.

This clone turned up a few times. This chain joins TRBV7-2 and TRBJ1-3, with TRBD1 matching 9 bases. CDR3 length: 15 residues. The germline V gene encodes CDR1 SGHTA and CDR2 FQGNSA. J lost 0 bases, V lost 4 bases, and 1 base had no gene match. CDR3 bases: TGTGCCAGCAGCTACAGGGGGCCCTCTGGAAACACCATATATTTT. Its protein product is CASSYRGPSGNTIYF.

This CDR3 reads CASSALDRTPEAFF. CDR3 nucleotides: TGTGCCAGCAGTGCACTCGACAGGACCCCTGAAGCTTTCTTT. The chain is built from TRBV25-1 and TRBJ1-1; maybe TRBD1 (6 bases). Germline V gene lookup returns CDR1 MGHDK and CDR2 SYGVNS. V was pared by 4 bases and J by 6 bases, with 15 bases between. This CDR3 has 14 amino acids.

The genes are TRBV4-3 and TRBJ1-2; D gene unclear. CDR1 and CDR2 (germline): LGHNA, YSLEER. This CDR3 region has 16 residues. V was shortened by 2 bases and J by 5 bases, with 18 bases between the two germline ends. CDR3 in DNA: TGCGCCAGCAGCCAAAGCCTTTCTCCGTCACAGTATGGCTACACCTTC. This sequence encodes CASSQSLSPSQYGYTF.

The chain couples TRBV19 to TRBJ1-2; D perhaps matches TRBD1 (5 bases). The CDR3 runs to 14 residues. CDR1 is LNHDA and CDR2 is SQIVND in the germline V gene (reference sequence). The V gene lost 0 bases and the J gene lost 6 bases, with 11 bases spanning the gap. The CDR3 DNA reads TGTGCCAGTAGTATAGATCGTGGAGGGGATGGCTACACCTTC. Translating gives CASSIDRGGDGYTF.

The rearrangement joins TRBV5-1 to TRBJ1-1; D remains ambiguous. The CDR3 is made up of 15 amino acids. From germline, CDR1 is SGHRS and CDR2 YFSETQ. V lost 0 bases and J lost 4, with 13 bases in between. Written as DNA, the CDR3 is TGCGCCAGCAGCTTGGACTTGGCAGAGGGCACTGAAGCTTTCTTT. Its translation: CASSLDLAEGTEAFF.

The chain is built from TRBV10-3 and TRBJ2-3; D gene unclear. CDR3 length: 13 residues. Germline-derived CDR1 and CDR2 are ENHRY and SYGVKD. The V gene lost 8 bases and the J gene lost 2 bases, with 11 bases spanning the gap. The CDR3 here is CAIGQALTDTQYF. The DNA of the CDR3 is TGTGCCATCGGGCAGGCGCTCACAGATACGCAGTATTTT.

V usage is TRBV14 and J usage is TRBJ1-1; 9 bases agree with TRBD1. The V gene's germline CDR1 is SGHDN and CDR2 FVKESK. The CDR3 length is 14 residues. V lost 6 bases, J lost 4 bases, and 6 bases stayed unmatched. The DNA for the CDR3 is TGTGCCAGCAGTCGTACAGGGGGCGGCACTGAAGCTTTCTTT. It codes for CASSRTGGGTEAFF.

The CDR3 nucleotides read TGTGCCAGCAGCTTAGTCGGGAACACTGAAGCTTTCTTT. Protein sequence: CASSLVGNTEAFF. V usage is TRBV7-3 and J usage is TRBJ1-1; D ambiguous. Between the trimmed V and J ends, which lost 2 bases and 1 base, there was a span of 5 bases. CDR1 is SGHTA and CDR2 is FQGTGA in the germline V gene. The CDR3 contains 13 residues.

The gene calls are TRBV19 and TRBJ1-1; D remains unclear. The CDR3 is made up of 11 amino acids. Germline loops: CDR1 LNHDA, CDR2 SQIVND (reference sequence). Trimming took off 6 bases at V and 4 bases at J, with 6 bases between the two ends. This chain's CDR3 is CASSTITEAFF. The DNA of the CDR3 is TGTGCCAGTAGCACAATCACTGAAGCTTTCTTT.

The chain is built from TRBV30 and TRBJ2-7; 8 bases align to TRBD2. Germline CDR1 GTSNPN, CDR2 SVGIG (reference sequence). With V trimmed by 6 bases and J by 4 bases, 11 bases remained unmatched. The CDR3 has 14 amino acids. CDR3 coding DNA: TGTGCCTGTCAGCCCTTAGCGGGAACTTACGAGCAGTACTTC. Translating gives CACQPLAGTYEQYF.

This chain links TRBV14 with TRBJ1-2; 7 bases align to TRBD1. The CDR3 has 16 amino acids. The ends lost 1 base at V and 0 bases at J; junction bases unmatched: 5. CDR1 and CDR2 (germline): SGHDN, FVKESK. This CDR3 reads CASSQVGQGANYGYTF. Written as DNA, the CDR3 is TGTGCCAGCAGCCAAGTCGGTCAGGGGGCTAACTATGGCTACACCTTC.

This sequence joins TRBV18 and TRBJ1-1; the D gene is possibly TRBD1 (5 bases). The CDR3 is 15 residues long. V lost 6 bases and J lost 1, with 15 bases in between. The V gene's germline CDR1 is KGHSH and CDR2 LQKENI. The CDR3 DNA is TGTGCCAGCTCCCTCGGGGGAGCGGGGAACACTGAAGCTTTCTTT. It yields the protein CASSLGGAGNTEAFF.

The chain links TRBV4-1 to TRBJ1-1; D unclear. This CDR3 spans 14 amino acids. Between the trimmed V and J ends, which lost 6 bases and 0 bases, there was a span of 11 bases. Germline V gives CDR1 MGHRA, CDR2 YSYEKL. CDR3 in DNA: TGCGCCAGCAGGTTTGCGGACTTGAACACTGAAGCTTTCTTT. It specifies CASRFADLNTEAFF.

This chain joins TRBV2 and TRBJ2-1, with TRBD1 matching 8 bases. Per germline, CDR1 SNHLY and CDR2 FYNNEI. Trimming cost V 4 bases and J 6 bases; bases outside gene matches: 14. The CDR3 loop spans 17 amino acids. CDR3 sequence: CASSVTAGGLLGNEQFF. DNA of the CDR3: TGTGCCAGCAGTGTTACGGCAGGGGGCTTATTAGGCAATGAGCAGTTCTTC.

The rearrangement joins TRBV5-5 to TRBJ1-3; D is unresolved. V lost 6 bases, J lost 1 base, and 17 bases lay in between. This CDR3 is built from 16 residues. Germline V lookup: CDR1 SGHKS, CDR2 YYEKEE (reference sequence). In nucleotides, the CDR3 is TGTGCCAGCACCTCAAGAGGGATTCGTTCTGGAAACACCATATATTTT. Translating it yields CASTSRGIRSGNTIYF.

The V and J genes are TRBV11-2 and TRBJ1-2; tentative D call: TRBD1 (5 bases). V was shortened by 1 base and J by 4 bases, with 13 bases between the two germline ends. The germline V gene encodes CDR1 SGHAT and CDR2 FQNNGV. The CDR3 spans 15 residues. This CDR3 reads CASSLGSGTSYGYTF. CDR3 DNA: TGTGCCAGCAGCTTAGGGTCCGGGACTTCCTATGGCTACACCTTC.

V gene TRBV7-2 combines with J gene TRBJ2-7; 8 bases match TRBD1. Germline CDR1 reads SGHTA; CDR2 reads FQGNSA. The CDR3 is 13 residues long. V shed 3 bases and J 6 bases; nucleotides not matched to a gene: 4. The CDR3: CASSFGQGVEQYF. In DNA, the CDR3 is TGTGCCAGCAGCTTCGGACAGGGCGTCGAGCAGTACTTC.

The rearrangement uses TRBV6-6 and TRBJ2-3; D perhaps matches TRBD1 (5 bases). Germline V gene lookup returns CDR1 MNHNY and CDR2 SVGAGI (reference sequence). The CDR3 is 13 amino acids. Trimming left V 0 bases short and J 5 bases short, with 6 bases between. The CDR3 sequence: CASSYSQGDTQYF. The CDR3 bases are TGTGCCAGCAGTTACTCTCAGGGAGATACGCAGTATTTT.

The chain carries TRBV28 and TRBJ1-2; 9 bases line up with TRBD1. The CDR3 has 14 amino acids. The V gene's germline CDR1 is MDHEN and CDR2 SYDVKM. The V gene end was trimmed by 6 bases and the J gene end by 4 bases; junction bases not matched to a gene: 6. As DNA, the CDR3 is TGTGCCAGCAGCCTGGACAGGGGAAGCTATGGCTACACCTTC. This translates into CASSLDRGSYGYTF.

The J gene is TRBJ1-1, the V gene TRBV19; D uncertain. Germline CDR1 and CDR2: LNHDA and SQIVND (reference sequence). The ends were cut back, 1 base at V and 8 bases at J, with 5 bases in the middle. This CDR3 has 11 amino acids. The CDR3 loop reads CASSIVGEAFF. CDR3 nucleotide sequence: TGTGCCAGTAGTATAGTCGGGGAAGCTTTCTTT.

The rearrangement links TRBV23-1 to TRBJ2-7, with a possible D match to TRBD2 (6 bases). TRBV23-1 is identified as an open reading frame with a role that is uncertain. With 3 bases removed from V and 10 bases from J, the gap between germline ends came to 7 bases. CDR3 length equals 10 residues. CDR3 nucleotide sequence: TGCGCCAGCAGTCAGGAGGGCCAGTACGTC. Its translation is CASSQEGQYV.